This record covers a single T cell receptor beta chain. The sample comes from a study of blood T cell repertoires in COVID-19. Study at large: PBMCs, B-cell-depleted T cells, or T cells were the source of the cDNA or gDNA that made up the material.

Participant ages covered roughly 18 to 89 years across 24 US areas. Germline V gene data show CDR1 as LGHDT and CDR2 as YNNKEL (reference sequence). After removal of 4 bases from V and 3 bases from J, the junction contained 1 base not matched to a gene. This CDR3 region has 14 residues. Per the original methods: Cell counts per sample came from amplifying reference gene primers. Libraries were prepared by immunoSEQ multiplex PCR; TCRdb keeps only in-frame clonotypes and omits some of them. The D gene and trimming were derived from the DNA, and the V and J assignments and clone size from that table. The repertoire holds about 400,000 clones, around nine tenths seen once, with approximately 1.5% in the top ten.

This clonotype was sampled from a woman in her thirties who had recovered from COVID-19. The sequenced sample consisted of PBMCs or T cells enriched from blood (not recorded which). The chain has TRBV3-1 (or the pseudogene TRBV3-2) and TRBJ2-2; 8 bases are a match to TRBD2. The CDR3 here is CASSRAGDTGELFF. The DNA of the CDR3 is TGTGCCAGCAGCCGAGCGGGGGACACCGGGGAGCTGTTTTTT.